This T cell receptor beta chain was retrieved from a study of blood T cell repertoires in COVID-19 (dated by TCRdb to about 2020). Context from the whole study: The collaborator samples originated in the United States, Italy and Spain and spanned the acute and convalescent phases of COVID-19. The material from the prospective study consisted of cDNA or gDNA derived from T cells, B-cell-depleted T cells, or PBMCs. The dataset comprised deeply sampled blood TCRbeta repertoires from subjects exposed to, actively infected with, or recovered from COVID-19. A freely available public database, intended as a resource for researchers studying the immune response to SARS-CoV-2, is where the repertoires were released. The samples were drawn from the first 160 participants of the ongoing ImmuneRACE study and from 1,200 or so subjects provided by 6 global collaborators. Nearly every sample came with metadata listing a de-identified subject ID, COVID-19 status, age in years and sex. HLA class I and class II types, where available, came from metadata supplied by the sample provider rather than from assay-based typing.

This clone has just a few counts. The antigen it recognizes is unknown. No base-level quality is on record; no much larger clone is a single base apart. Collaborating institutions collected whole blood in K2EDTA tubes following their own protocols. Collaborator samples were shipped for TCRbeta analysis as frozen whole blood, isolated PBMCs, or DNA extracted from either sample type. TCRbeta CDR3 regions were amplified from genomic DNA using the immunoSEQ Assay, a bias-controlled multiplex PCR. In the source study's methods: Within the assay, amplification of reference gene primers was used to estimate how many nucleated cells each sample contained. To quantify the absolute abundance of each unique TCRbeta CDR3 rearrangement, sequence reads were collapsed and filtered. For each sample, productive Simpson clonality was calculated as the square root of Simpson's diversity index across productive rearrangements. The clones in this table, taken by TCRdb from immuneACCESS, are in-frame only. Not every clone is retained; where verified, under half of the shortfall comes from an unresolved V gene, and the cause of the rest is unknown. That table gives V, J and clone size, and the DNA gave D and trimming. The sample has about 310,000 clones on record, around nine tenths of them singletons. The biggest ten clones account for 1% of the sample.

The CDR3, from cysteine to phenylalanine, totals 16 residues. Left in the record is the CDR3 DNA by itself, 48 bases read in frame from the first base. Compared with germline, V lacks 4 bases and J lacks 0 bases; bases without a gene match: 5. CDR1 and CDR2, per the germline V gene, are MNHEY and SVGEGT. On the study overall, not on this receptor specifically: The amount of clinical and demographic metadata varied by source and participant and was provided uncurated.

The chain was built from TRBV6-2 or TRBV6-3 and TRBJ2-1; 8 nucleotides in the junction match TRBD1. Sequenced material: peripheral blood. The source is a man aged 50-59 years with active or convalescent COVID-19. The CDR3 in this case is CASSFQGASSYNEQFF. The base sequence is TGTGCCAGCAGTTTCCAGGGGGCATCCTCCTACAATGAGCAGTTCTTC.